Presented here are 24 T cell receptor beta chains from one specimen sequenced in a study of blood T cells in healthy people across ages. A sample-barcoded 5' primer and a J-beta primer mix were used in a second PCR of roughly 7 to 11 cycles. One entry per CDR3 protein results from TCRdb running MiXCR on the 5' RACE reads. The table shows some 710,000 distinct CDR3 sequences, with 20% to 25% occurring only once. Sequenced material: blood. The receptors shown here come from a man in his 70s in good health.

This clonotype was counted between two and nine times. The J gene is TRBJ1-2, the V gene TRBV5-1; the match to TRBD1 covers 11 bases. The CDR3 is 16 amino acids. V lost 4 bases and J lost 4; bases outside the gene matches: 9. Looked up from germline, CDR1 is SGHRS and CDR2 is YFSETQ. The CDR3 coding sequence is TGCGCCAGCAGCCAATGGACAGGGGGCTCGGGCTATGGCTACACCTTC. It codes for CASSQWTGGSGYGYTF. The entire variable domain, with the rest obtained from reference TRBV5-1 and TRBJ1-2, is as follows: KAGVTQTPRYLIKTRGQQVTLSCSPISGHRSVSWYQQTPGQGLQFLFEYFSETQRNKGNFPGRFSGRQFSNSRSEMNVSTLELGDSALYLCASSQWTGGSGYGYTFGSGTRLTVV.

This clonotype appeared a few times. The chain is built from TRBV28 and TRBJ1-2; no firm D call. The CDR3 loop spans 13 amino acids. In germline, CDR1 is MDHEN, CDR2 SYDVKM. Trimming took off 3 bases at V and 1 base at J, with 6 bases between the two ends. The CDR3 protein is CASSFNDNYGYTF. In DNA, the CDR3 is TGTGCCAGCAGTTTCAATGATAACTATGGCTACACCTTC.

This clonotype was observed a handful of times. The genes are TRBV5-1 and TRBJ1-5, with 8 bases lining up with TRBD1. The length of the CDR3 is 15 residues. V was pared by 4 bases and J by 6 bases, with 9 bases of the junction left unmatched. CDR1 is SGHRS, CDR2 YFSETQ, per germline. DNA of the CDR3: TGCGCCAGCAGCCCAGGGGGCTTCTCCGGTCAGCCCCAGCATTTT. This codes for CASSPGGFSGQPQHF.

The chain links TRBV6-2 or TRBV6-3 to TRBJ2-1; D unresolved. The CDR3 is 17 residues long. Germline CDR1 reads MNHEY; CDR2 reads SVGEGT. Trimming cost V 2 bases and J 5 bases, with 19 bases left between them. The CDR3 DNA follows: TGTGCCAGCAGTTACGGGCCTACACTTCGAACTAACAATGAGCAGTTCTTC. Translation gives CASSYGPTLRTNNEQFF.

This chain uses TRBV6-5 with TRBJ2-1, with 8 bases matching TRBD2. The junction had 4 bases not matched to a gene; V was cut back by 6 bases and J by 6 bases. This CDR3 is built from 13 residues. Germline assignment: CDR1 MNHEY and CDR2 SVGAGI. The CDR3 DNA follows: TGTGCCAGCAGACCTAGCGGGCTCAATGAGCAGTTCTTC. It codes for CASRPSGLNEQFF.

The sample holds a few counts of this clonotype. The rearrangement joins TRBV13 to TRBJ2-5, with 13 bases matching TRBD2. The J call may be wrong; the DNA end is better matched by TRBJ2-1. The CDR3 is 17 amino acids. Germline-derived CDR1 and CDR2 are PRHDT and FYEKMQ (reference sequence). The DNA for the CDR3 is TGTGCCAGCAGCCCCCCTCGGACTAGCGGGAGTGGGGATGAGCAGTTCTTC. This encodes CASSPPRTSGSGDEQFF.

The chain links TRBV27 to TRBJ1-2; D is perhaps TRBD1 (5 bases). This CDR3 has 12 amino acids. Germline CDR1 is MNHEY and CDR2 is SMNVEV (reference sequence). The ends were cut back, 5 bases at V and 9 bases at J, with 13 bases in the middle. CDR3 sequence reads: CASSAGVERYTF. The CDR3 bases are TGTGCCAGCAGTGCGGGGGTCGAACGCTACACCTTC.

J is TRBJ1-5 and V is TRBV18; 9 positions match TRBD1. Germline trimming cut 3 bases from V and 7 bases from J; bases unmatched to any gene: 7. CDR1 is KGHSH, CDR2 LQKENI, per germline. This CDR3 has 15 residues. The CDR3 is CASSPGQGGGQPQHF. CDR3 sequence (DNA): TGTGCCAGCTCACCGGGACAGGGTGGCGGACAGCCCCAGCATTTT.

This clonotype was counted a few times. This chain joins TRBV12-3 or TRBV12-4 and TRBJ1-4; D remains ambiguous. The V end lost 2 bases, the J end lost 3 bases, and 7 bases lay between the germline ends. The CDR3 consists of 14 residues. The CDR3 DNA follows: TGTGCCAGCAGTTTATCCCAATCTAATGAAAAACTGTTTTTT. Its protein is CASSLSQSNEKLFF.

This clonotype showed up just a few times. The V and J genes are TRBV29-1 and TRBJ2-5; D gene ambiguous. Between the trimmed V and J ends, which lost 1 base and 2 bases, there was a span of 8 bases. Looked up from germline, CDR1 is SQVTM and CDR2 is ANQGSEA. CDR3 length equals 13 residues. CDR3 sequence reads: CSVEGTAQETQYF. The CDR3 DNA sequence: TGCAGCGTTGAAGGGACGGCTCAAGAGACCCAGTACTTC.

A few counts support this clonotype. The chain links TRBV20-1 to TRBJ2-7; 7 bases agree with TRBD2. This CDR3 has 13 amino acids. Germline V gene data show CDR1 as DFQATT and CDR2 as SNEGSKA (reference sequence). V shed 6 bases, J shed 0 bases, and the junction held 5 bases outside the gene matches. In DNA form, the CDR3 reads TGCAGTGCAATAGCGGGTAGCTCCTACGAGCAGTACGTC. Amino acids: CSAIAGSSYEQYV.

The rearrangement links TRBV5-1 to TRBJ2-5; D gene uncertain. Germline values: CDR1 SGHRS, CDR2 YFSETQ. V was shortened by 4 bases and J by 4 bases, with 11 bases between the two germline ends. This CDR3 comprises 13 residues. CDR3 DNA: TGCGCCAGCAGCGACGGCGTCTTAGAGACCCAGTACTTC. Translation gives CASSDGVLETQYF.

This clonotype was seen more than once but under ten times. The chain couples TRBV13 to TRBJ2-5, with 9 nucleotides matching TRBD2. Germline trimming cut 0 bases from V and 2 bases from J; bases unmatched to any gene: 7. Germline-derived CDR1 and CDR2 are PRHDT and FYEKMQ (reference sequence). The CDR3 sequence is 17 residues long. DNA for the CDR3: TGTGCCAGCAGCTTAGGGGGTAGCGGGAGAACACAAGAGACCCAGTACTTC. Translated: CASSLGGSGRTQETQYF. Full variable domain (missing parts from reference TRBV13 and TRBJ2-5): AAGVIQSPRHLIKEKRETATLKCYPIPRHDTVYWYQQGPGQDPQFLISFYEKMQSDKGSIPDRFSAQQFSDYHSELNMSSLELGDSALYFCASSLGGSGRTQETQYFGPGTRLLVL.

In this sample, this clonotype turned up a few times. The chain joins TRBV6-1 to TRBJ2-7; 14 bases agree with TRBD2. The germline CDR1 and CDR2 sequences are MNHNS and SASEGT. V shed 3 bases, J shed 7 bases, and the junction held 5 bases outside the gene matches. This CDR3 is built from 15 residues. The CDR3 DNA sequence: TGTGCCAGCAGTGACCCGGGACTAGCGGGAGTTGAGCAGTACGTC. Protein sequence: CASSDPGLAGVEQYV.

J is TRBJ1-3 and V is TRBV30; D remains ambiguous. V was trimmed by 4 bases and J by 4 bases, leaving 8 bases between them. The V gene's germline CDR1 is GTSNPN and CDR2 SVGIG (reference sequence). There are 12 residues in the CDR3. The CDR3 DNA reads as TGTGCCTGGAATCCGGGGGGAAACACCATATATTTT. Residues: CAWNPGGNTIYF. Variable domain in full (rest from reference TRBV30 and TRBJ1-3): SQTIHQWPATLVQPVGSPLSLECTVEGTSNPNLYWYRQAAGRGLQLLFYSVGIGQISSEVPQNLSASRPQDRQFILSSKKLLLSDSGFYLCAWNPGGNTIYFGEGSWLTVV.

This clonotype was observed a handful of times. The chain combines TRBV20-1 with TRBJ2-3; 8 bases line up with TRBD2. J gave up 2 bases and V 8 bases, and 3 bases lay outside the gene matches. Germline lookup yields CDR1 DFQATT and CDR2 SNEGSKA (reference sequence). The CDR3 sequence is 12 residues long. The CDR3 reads CSSGGDTDTQYF. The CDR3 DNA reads TGCAGTTCGGGGGGGGACACAGATACGCAGTATTTT.

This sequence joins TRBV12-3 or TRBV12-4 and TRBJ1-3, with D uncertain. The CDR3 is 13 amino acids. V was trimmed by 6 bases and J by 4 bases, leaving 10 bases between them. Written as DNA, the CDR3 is TGTGCCAGCAGATCGGCTGGCGGAAACACCATATATTTT. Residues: CASRSAGGNTIYF.

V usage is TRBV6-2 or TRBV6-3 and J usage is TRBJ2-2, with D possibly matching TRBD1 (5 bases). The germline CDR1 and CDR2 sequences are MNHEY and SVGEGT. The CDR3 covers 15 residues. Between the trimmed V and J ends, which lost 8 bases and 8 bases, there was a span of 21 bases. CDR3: CASSGQTGLSGELFF. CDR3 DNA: TGTGCCAGCTCCGGACAAACCGGTCTTTCAGGGGAGCTGTTTTTT.

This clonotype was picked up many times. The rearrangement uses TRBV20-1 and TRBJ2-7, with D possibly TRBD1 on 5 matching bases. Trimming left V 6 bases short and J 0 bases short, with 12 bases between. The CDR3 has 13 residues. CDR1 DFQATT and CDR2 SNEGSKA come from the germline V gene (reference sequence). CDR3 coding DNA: TGCAGTGCCAACCGACAGAACTCCTACGAGCAGTACTTC. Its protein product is CSANRQNSYEQYF.

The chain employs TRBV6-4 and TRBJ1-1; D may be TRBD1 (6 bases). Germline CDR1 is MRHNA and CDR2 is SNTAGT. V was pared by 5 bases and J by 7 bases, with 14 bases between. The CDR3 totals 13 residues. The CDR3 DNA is TGTGCCAGCAGTTTGGACAGACTAAGTGAAGCTTTCTTT. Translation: CASSLDRLSEAFF.

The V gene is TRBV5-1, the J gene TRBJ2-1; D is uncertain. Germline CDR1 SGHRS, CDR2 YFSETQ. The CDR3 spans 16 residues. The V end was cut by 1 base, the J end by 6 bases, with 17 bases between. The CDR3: CASSLLGSAAVNEQFF. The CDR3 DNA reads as TGCGCCAGCAGCTTGCTTGGTTCTGCGGCAGTCAATGAGCAGTTCTTC.

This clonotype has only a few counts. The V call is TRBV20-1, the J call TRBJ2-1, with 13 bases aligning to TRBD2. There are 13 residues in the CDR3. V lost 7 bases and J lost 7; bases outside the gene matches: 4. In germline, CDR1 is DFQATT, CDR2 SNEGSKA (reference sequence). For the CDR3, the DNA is TGCAGTGTTGGACTAGCGGGAGCGAATGAGCAGTTCTTC. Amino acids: CSVGLAGANEQFF.

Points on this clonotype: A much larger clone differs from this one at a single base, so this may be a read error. DNA for the CDR3: TGCAGTGCTAGAAAGGGTTTCAAAGAGACCCAGTACTTC. It encodes CSARKGFKETQYF. This chain connects TRBV20-1 to TRBJ2-5; no clear D gene. The CDR3 is 13 amino acids. The V gene lost 2 bases and the J gene lost 3 bases, with 10 bases spanning the gap. Germline CDR1 is DFQATT and CDR2 is SNEGSKA (reference sequence).

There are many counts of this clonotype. CDR3 DNA sequence: TGTGCCAGCAGCCGCCGAGGTATTGGGCAGTTCTTC. It specifies CASSRRGIGQFF. V gene TRBV21-1 combines with J gene TRBJ2-5. With the DNA end fitting TRBJ2-1 better, the J assignment may be wrong. TRBV21-1 counts as a pseudogene. There are 12 residues in the CDR3.